The following is a TCR beta chain sequence with its context. What this receptor recognizes is not known. No per-base quality is available; no much larger clone lies one base away. The data stem from a study of cytomegalovirus exposure and HLA in healthy donors (TCRdb year 2017). About the study as a whole: The 666 repertoires of the first cohort and the 110 or so validation repertoires were produced on the same platform, according to a later analysis. Besides the first cohort of hundreds of subjects, a separate validation cohort made up of 120 different subjects was used. The study combined high-throughput TCR immunosequencing, statistical association of individual TCRs with disease status, and machine learning to predict cytomegalovirus infection status. The study aimed to test whether signatures of past pathogen exposure could be identified by cataloging public T cell receptors. General study outcomes and caveats: In both the original and validation cohorts, the classifier was reported to diagnose cytomegalovirus status with high specificity and sensitivity. A later analysis found that TCRs clustered in the first cohort also tended to co-occur in the 110 or so validation repertoires, with more than 90% of cluster scores above 0. The authors suggested that the approach could potentially be generalized to other disease states and immunological phenotypes. A later analysis had no HLA typing for the validation cohort, so co-occurrence there was scored across all 130 or so repertoires. In vitro tests confirmed that a few of the cytomegalovirus-associated TCR beta chains recognize cytomegalovirus antigens. Most TCR sequences were observed very rarely across donors, whereas some public TCRs were present in many individuals. In the study, some 160 TCR beta chains were listed as associated with cytomegalovirus.

Based on the germline V gene, the CDR1 and CDR2 sequences are MDHEN and SYDVKM. V is clipped by 6 bases and J by 5 bases, and the sequence between their germline boundaries is 16 bases long. From its cysteine to its phenylalanine, the CDR3 spans 14 amino acids. Only the CDR3 portion is preserved as DNA: 42 bases, with reading frame beginning at the first base. The method was the immunoSEQ multiplex PCR assay. The study's processing was this. A statistical classification framework was built to diagnose cytomegalovirus status from the catalog of TCR beta chain sequences. Drawn from immuneACCESS, this table holds only the in-frame rearrangements with V and J called that TCRdb kept. Clones are partly lost; checked studies trace under half to an unresolved V gene and leave the rest unexplained. The V and J calls and clone size are taken from that table; D and trimming were inferred from the DNA. For this sample there are about 360,000 clones; 80% to 90% appear just once. The top ten constitute 0.65% to 0.95% of the sample.

Separate from the roughly 630-subject first cohort, the validation cohort of roughly 120 subjects was the group to which the donors belonged. In this chain, TRBV28 is recombined with TRBJ1-2; possibly the D gene is TRBD1, per 6 matching bases. This sequence originates from a woman between 18 and 29 years old in good health and CMV-seronegative. Sequencing used PBMCs. The DNA sequence is as follows: TGTGCCAGCAGAACCCGGGGGGCGCGTTATGGCTACACCTTC. It specifies CASRTRGARYGYTF.